The 27 T cell receptor beta chains below come from one sample, sequenced in a study of regulatory T cells in long-lasting Graves disease (dated by TCRdb to the early 2020s). Libraries were made using multiplex PCR. Sequencing took place on an Illumina HiSeq 4000. iRepertoire HTBI primers and Arm-PCR amplification of CDR3 regions were used to construct TCR beta libraries. Using fastp trimming at Q25 and MiXCR clonotype assembly, TCRdb reanalyzed the public sequencing data and kept in-frame beta chains. Rows with one shared CDR3 protein collapse into an entry with the most common genes and DNA. Here the sample has over 300,000 distinct CDR3 sequences; about 16% occur a single time. 20% to 25% of the sample rests with the top ten. This specimen's time point label, per the study, means: newly diagnosed GD, antithyroid drugs for less than 3 months. RNA was extracted from PBMCs in TRIzol for both TCR sequencing and RNA sequencing.

The source was peripheral blood mononuclear cells (PBMCs), collected at new diagnosis, from a patient treated with antithyroid drugs. These receptors all stem from a female donor with Graves disease.

This clonotype was found once. A far larger clone differs by one base, so this is likely a read error. Because the CDR3 is missing its conserved closing phenylalanine or tryptophan, this is likely a read error. V is TRBV11-2 and J is TRBJ2-7; D is uncertain. From germline, CDR1 is SGHAT and CDR2 FQNNGV. Trimming removed 5 bases at V and 7 bases at J, with 12 bases between. The CDR3 loop spans 12 amino acids. This CDR3 is CASSQTGREQYL. CDR3 in DNA: TGTGCCAGCAGCCAAACGGGCCGGGAGCAGTACCTC.

This clonotype was observed many times. This chain joins TRBV28 and TRBJ1-5; D is uncertain. The CDR3 contains 14 residues. Germline V gene lookup returns CDR1 MDHEN and CDR2 SYDVKM. V was pared by 1 base and J by 7 bases, with 11 bases between. Here the CDR3 reads CASSLSLVGQPQHF. The CDR3 DNA reads TGTGCCAGCAGTTTATCTCTTGTGGGGCAGCCCCAGCATTTT.

The sample holds many counts of this clonotype. CDR3 nucleotide sequence: TGTGCCAGCAGTGACGGGACAGGGGACACCGGGGAGCTGTTTTTT. Its translation: CASSDGTGDTGELFF. The chain employs TRBV6-4 and TRBJ2-2; 10 nucleotides align to TRBD1. From germline, CDR1 is MRHNA and CDR2 SNTAGT. CDR3 size: 15 residues. V was clipped by 2 bases and J by 3 bases; unmatched bases: 0.

The rearrangement uses TRBV7-9 and TRBJ1-1; a possible D gene is TRBD1 (5 bases). Deletions cut 6 bases from V and 7 bases from J, with 9 bases between. The germline V gene has CDR1 SEHNR and CDR2 FQNEAQ (reference sequence). CDR3 length: 11 residues. CDR3 residues: CASRGDYEAFF. In DNA form, the CDR3 reads TGTGCCAGCAGAGGGGACTATGAAGCTTTCTTT.

This clonotype was counted many times. This chain connects TRBV5-1 to TRBJ1-2; maybe TRBD1 (5 bases). Per the germline V gene, CDR1 is SGHRS and CDR2 is YFSETQ. With 4 bases removed from V and 4 bases from J, the gap between germline ends came to 14 bases. This CDR3 region has 14 residues. The CDR3, as DNA: TGCGCCAGCAGCCCCGCGGGGACCTTCTATGGCTACACCTTC. This encodes CASSPAGTFYGYTF.

As for this clonotype: A much larger clone differs by one base, so this may be a read error. The rearrangement uses TRBV7-2 and TRBJ2-7, with a tentative D call TRBD2 (6 bases). Germline V gene data show CDR1 as SGHTA and CDR2 as FQGNSA. This CDR3 is 13 amino acids long. CDR3 nucleotides: TGTGCCAGCGGCTTACGTACTAGCAACGAGCAGTACTTC. Translated, it gives CASGLRTSNEQYF. Full variable domain (rest looked up from reference TRBV7-2 and TRBJ2-7): GAGVSQSPSNKVTEKGKDVELRCDPISGHTALYWYRQSLGQGLEFLIYFQGNSAPDKSGLPSDRFSAERTGGSVSTLTIQRTQQEDSAVYLCASGLRTSNEQYFGPGTRLTVT.

This clonotype appeared many times. The chain has TRBV29-1 and TRBJ2-1; 12 positions match TRBD2. This CDR3 region has 13 residues. Germline V gives CDR1 SQVTM, CDR2 ANQGSEA. After removal of 7 bases from V and 9 bases from J, the junction contained 7 bases not matched to a gene. The DNA for the CDR3 is TGCAGCGCTTCTAGCGGGAGGGCCCTTGAGCAGTTCTTC. Encoded protein: CSASSGRALEQFF.

The rearrangement joins TRBV11-3 to TRBJ2-7, with unresolved D. CDR3 length equals 14 residues. Germline CDR1 and CDR2: SGHNT and YENEEA. V was cut by 5 bases and J by 2 bases, with 13 bases left in between. The CDR3 loop reads CASSQSGLPYEQYF. The CDR3 DNA follows: TGTGCCAGCAGCCAGAGTGGGCTCCCCTACGAGCAGTACTTC.

The table lists this clonotype with many counts. This chain joins TRBV20-1 and TRBJ2-7; the match to TRBD1 covers 7 bases. Losses at the gene ends were 3 bases for V and 4 bases for J; bases not matched to a gene: 6. The V gene's germline CDR1 is DFQATT and CDR2 SNEGSKA (reference sequence). This CDR3 contains 13 residues. CDR3 sequence: CSASGTEDYEQYF. CDR3 nucleotides: TGCAGTGCTAGTGGGACAGAGGATTACGAGCAGTACTTC.

This clonotype came up a few times. This chain connects TRBV6-9 to TRBJ2-5; no clear D. Germline loops: CDR1 MNHGY, CDR2 SVAAGI. This CDR3 region has 16 residues. Trimming left V 3 bases short and J 2 bases short, with 16 bases between. The CDR3 DNA sequence: TGTGCCAGCAGTTACCGCAGTCCGGCGTTACAAGAGACCCAGTACTTC. Its protein is CASSYRSPALQETQYF.

The genes are TRBV5-1 and TRBJ2-5; 11 bases match TRBD2. CDR1 is SGHRS, CDR2 YFSETQ, per germline. The CDR3 runs 16 residues. V shed 4 bases and J 6 bases; nucleotides not matched to a gene: 11. The chain's CDR3 is CASSVSTSGIEKTQYF. The CDR3 DNA reads as TGCGCCAGCAGCGTTTCGACTAGCGGGATCGAGAAGACCCAGTACTTC.

For this clonotype: At one boundary the junction diverges from the germline segment, which might be a read error. The chain has TRBV6-2 or TRBV6-3 and TRBJ1-2; TRBD1 matches 12 bases. In germline, CDR1 is MNHEY, CDR2 SVGEGT. This CDR3 spans 15 amino acids. The CDR3: CASSSPGQGAVGCTF. The CDR3 nucleotides read TGTGCCAGCAGTTCCCCGGGACAGGGGGCGGTTGGCTGCACCTTC.

This clonotype was counted ten times or more. An end of the junction does not agree with germline; a read error may underlie this. The J gene is TRBJ1-2, the V gene TRBV12-3 or TRBV12-4; a weak D match, TRBD1 (5 bases). The CDR3 length is 12 residues. CDR3 region: CASTLGTSKGTF. The CDR3 DNA sequence: TGTGCCAGCACTTTAGGGACCTCTAAGGGGACCTTC.

This clonotype was counted at least ten times. CDR3 sequence reads: CAWAGGLTSGNYEQYF. For the CDR3, the DNA is TGTGCCTGGGCCGGGGGACTCACTAGCGGGAACTACGAGCAGTACTTC. The gene calls are TRBV30 and TRBJ2-7; TRBD2 agrees at 10 bases. Unmatched junction bases numbered 13, after V lost 5 bases and J lost 3 bases. The CDR3 runs to 16 residues. The germline V gene encodes CDR1 GTSNPN and CDR2 SVGIG (reference sequence).

This clonotype was seen many times. The chain has TRBV28 and TRBJ2-1; D may be TRBD2 (7 bases). The CDR3 extends over 16 amino acids. CDR1 MDHEN and CDR2 SYDVKM come from the germline V gene. Trimming removed 5 bases at V and 12 bases at J, with 26 bases between. The CDR3 bases are TGTGCCAGCAGTAGTAAAGGGGGAGGCGGGGGCGGTTGGCAGTTCTTC. It specifies CASSSKGGGGGGWQFF.

At least ten counts were recorded for this clonotype. The J gene is TRBJ1-1, the V gene TRBV29-1; 8 nucleotides match TRBD1. With V trimmed by 0 bases and J by 4 bases, 7 bases remained unmatched. CDR3 length: 15 amino acids. CDR1 and CDR2 (germline): SQVTM, ANQGSEA. The CDR3 DNA is TGCAGCGTTGAAGATCGGAGAGACAGGGGCACTGAAGCTTTCTTT. It translates to CSVEDRRDRGTEAFF.

Ten or more counts support this clonotype. This chain uses TRBV6-1 with TRBJ1-5; TRBD1 might be the D (5 bases). Germline CDR1 reads MNHNS; CDR2 reads SASEGT. This CDR3 has 15 amino acids. V lost 6 bases and J lost 3, with 15 bases in between. CDR3 residues: CASSPRGSYNQPQHF. Written as DNA, the CDR3 is TGTGCCAGCAGCCCGAGGGGTTCTTACAATCAGCCCCAGCATTTT.

This clonotype was picked up many times. The V call is TRBV5-5, the J call TRBJ1-2, with TRBD1 matching 10 bases. CDR1 and CDR2 (germline): SGHKS, YYEKEE (reference sequence). The CDR3 covers 15 residues. V lost 4 bases to trimming and J lost 2 bases; unmatched junction nucleotides: 5. CDR3 sequence (DNA): TGTGCCAGCAGCAGGGACAGGGGCCTCAACTATGGCTACACCTTC. Protein: CASSRDRGLNYGYTF.

This clonotype has at least ten counts. The chain carries TRBV7-2 and TRBJ2-3; no clear D gene. Trimming pared 4 bases from V and 0 bases from J, leaving 11 bases between. Looked up from germline, CDR1 is SGHTA and CDR2 is FQGNSA. This CDR3 region has 15 residues. The CDR3: CASSSQTISTDTQYF. CDR3 coding DNA: TGTGCCAGCAGCTCCCAAACAATTAGCACAGATACGCAGTATTTT.

This clonotype has ten or more counts. The gene calls are TRBV6-1 and TRBJ2-6, with D perhaps TRBD1 or TRBD2 (5 bases each). The CDR3 consists of 15 residues. With 2 bases removed from V and 2 bases from J, the gap between germline ends came to 7 bases. Germline CDR1 is MNHNS and CDR2 is SASEGT. The CDR3 DNA sequence: TGTGCCAGCAGTGAACGGGGCCCTGGGGCCAACGTCCTGACTTTC. This translates into CASSERGPGANVLTF.

J is TRBJ2-1 and V is TRBV25-1, with D possibly matching TRBD2 (6 bases). This CDR3 has 17 amino acids. The V gene's germline CDR1 is MGHDK and CDR2 SYGVNS. The V gene lost 0 bases and the J gene lost 0 bases, with 12 bases spanning the gap. CDR3 loop: CASSEYKSGVSYNEQFF. The CDR3, as DNA: TGTGCCAGCAGTGAATATAAGTCGGGGGTCTCCTACAATGAGCAGTTCTTC.

The gene calls are TRBV7-9 and TRBJ2-1; D unclear. The germline V gene has CDR1 SEHNR and CDR2 FQNEAQ (reference sequence). This CDR3 has 16 residues. Trimming stripped 1 base from V and 0 bases from J, with 10 bases between. The CDR3: CASSLGLSSSYNEQFF. CDR3 in DNA: TGTGCCAGCAGCTTAGGTCTATCGAGCTCCTACAATGAGCAGTTCTTC.

This clonotype was observed many times. The rearrangement uses TRBV7-6 and TRBJ2-3, with 9 positions matching TRBD1. Germline V gives CDR1 SGHVS, CDR2 FNYEAQ. Germline trimming cut 5 bases from V and 1 base from J; bases unmatched to any gene: 7. The CDR3 runs 16 residues. Here the CDR3 reads CASSPRRTGGTDTQYF. The CDR3, as DNA: TGTGCCAGCAGCCCCCGCCGGACAGGGGGCACAGATACGCAGTATTTT.

The chain has TRBV6-1 and TRBJ2-6; maybe TRBD1 (6 bases). The CDR3 loop spans 19 amino acids. Trimming cost V 7 bases and J 1 base, with 23 bases left between them. CDR1 is MNHNS, CDR2 SASEGT, per germline. In nucleotides, the CDR3 is TGTGCCAGCAAGATCTTTCAGGGGAGAATCGGATCTGGGGCCAACGTCCTGACTTTC. Translated: CASKIFQGRIGSGANVLTF.

This clonotype was picked up many times. The CDR3 spells CASSPGQGYTEAFF. CDR3 coding DNA: TGTGCCAGCAGTCCCGGACAGGGGTACACTGAAGCTTTCTTT. The chain employs TRBV28 and TRBJ1-1; 9 positions match TRBD1. J was trimmed by 3 bases and V by 5 bases; bases with no gene match: 4. In germline, CDR1 is MDHEN, CDR2 SYDVKM. The length of the CDR3 is 14 residues.

There are many counts of this clonotype. V and J are TRBV6-2 or TRBV6-3 and TRBJ2-5; D is perhaps TRBD1 or TRBD2 (5 bases each). This CDR3 has 16 residues. The V gene's germline CDR1 is MNHEY and CDR2 SVGEGT. V lost 2 bases and J 4 bases, leaving 17 bases between the germline ends. CDR3 region: CASSYRGVPLGETQYF. The CDR3 DNA is TGTGCCAGCAGTTACCGAGGGGTGCCACTCGGAGAGACCCAGTACTTC.

In regard to this clonotype: A far larger clone is just one base off, so this is likely a read error. The chain employs TRBV7-8 and TRBJ2-7; TRBD2 might be the D (5 bases). Germline values: CDR1 SGHVS, CDR2 FQNEAQ. The CDR3 is made up of 14 amino acids. The CDR3 protein is CASSRPVGRNEQHF. The CDR3 nucleotides read TGTGCCAGCAGCCGACCCGTAGGGAGAAACGAGCAGCACTTC.